Following are 28 T cell receptor beta chains from one sample sequenced in a study of Tregs in tolerant kidney transplant recipients. Generated by immunoSEQ multiplex PCR, the TCRdb table keeps only in-frame clones and is missing some. The repertoire consists of under 300,000 clones, with more than 65% occurring once and the leading ten covering less than 0.75%. The sample comprised CD4+ T cells from blood. The origin of the receptors is a human donor in good health.

This sequence joins TRBV10-2 and TRBJ1-5; D is perhaps TRBD1 (6 bases). The CDR3 has 14 residues. V gave up 0 bases and J gave up 4 bases, with 7 bases separating them. The V gene's germline CDR1 is WSHSY and CDR2 SAAADI. The CDR3 DNA sequence: TGCGCCAGCAGTGAGTCAGGGGGAAATCAGCCCCAGCATTTT. Translated, it gives CASSESGGNQPQHF.

This clone appeared a single time. The chain couples TRBV29-1 to TRBJ2-1; D is undetermined. The CDR3 consists of 14 residues. Trimming took 7 bases from V and 4 from J, leaving 17 bases between them. The V gene's germline CDR1 is SQVTM and CDR2 ANQGSEA. The CDR3 nucleotides read TGCAGCGCCAACAGTGGGTATCCATACAATGAGCAGTTCTTC. Encoded protein: CSANSGYPYNEQFF.

This clone has a handful of counts. The rearrangement links TRBV5-1 to TRBJ2-1; D may be TRBD1 or TRBD2 (6 bases each). With 1 base removed from V and 5 bases from J, the gap between germline ends came to 13 bases. The V gene's germline CDR1 is SGHRS and CDR2 YFSETQ. This CDR3 spans 15 amino acids. The CDR3 here is CASSLPGAGNNEQFF. The CDR3 coding sequence is TGCGCCAGCAGCTTGCCGGGGGCAGGGAACAATGAGCAGTTCTTC.

This clone was counted a single time. The J gene is TRBJ1-2, the V gene TRBV19, with 7 bases aligning to TRBD1. The trim removed 3 bases at V and 9 bases at J, leaving 7 bases unmatched. The germline CDR1 and CDR2 sequences are LNHDA and SQIVND (reference sequence). CDR3 length: 13 residues. The CDR3 sequence is CASSMWDSPSYTF. CDR3 DNA: TGTGCCAGTAGTATGTGGGACAGTCCAAGCTACACCTTC.

This clone was observed a single time. The V call is TRBV11-2, the J call TRBJ1-6, with D possibly TRBD1 on 6 matching bases. CDR1 and CDR2 (germline): SGHAT, FQNNGV. This CDR3 region has 15 residues. V was cut by 0 bases and J by 7 bases, with 10 bases left in between. The CDR3 DNA sequence: TGTGCCAGCAGCTTAGAGGGACAAAACAATTCACCCCTCCACTTT. This codes for CASSLEGQNNSPLHF. Full variable domain (remainder filled in from reference TRBV11-2 and TRBJ1-6): EAGVAQSPRYKIIEKRQSVAFWCNPISGHATLYWYQQILGQGPKLLIQFQNNGVVDDSQLPKDRFSAERLKGVDSTLKIQPAKLEDSAVYLCASSLEGQNNSPLHFGNGTRLTVT.

The CDR3 protein is CASSYMGRPSYEQYF. DNA for the CDR3: TGCGCCAGCAGCTATATGGGACGGCCCTCCTACGAGCAGTACTTC. V and J are TRBV5-1 and TRBJ2-7; the D gene could be TRBD1 or TRBD2 (5 bases each). In germline, CDR1 is SGHRS, CDR2 YFSETQ. The CDR3 runs 15 residues. Trimming cost V 3 bases and J 0 bases, with 13 bases left between them.

This chain uses TRBV30 with TRBJ1-4; TRBD1 matches 10 bases. CDR3 length: 13 amino acids. V shed 2 bases and J 8 bases; nucleotides not matched to a gene: 2. Germline V gene sequence: CDR1 GTSNPN, CDR2 SVGIG (reference sequence). The CDR3 loop is CAWSWTGGEKLFF. CDR3 sequence (DNA): TGTGCCTGGAGTTGGACAGGGGGAGAAAAACTGTTTTTT.

The chain combines TRBV11-2 with TRBJ1-1; D unresolved. The germline V gene encodes CDR1 SGHAT and CDR2 FQNNGV. Trimming removed 5 bases at V and 1 base at J, with 14 bases between. The CDR3 totals 15 residues. CDR3 bases: TGTGCCAGCAGCATTAATCGGGCAGAGAACACTGAAGCTTTCTTT. Translating it yields CASSINRAENTEAFF.

The V and J genes are TRBV30 and TRBJ2-5, with a weak D call TRBD2 (6 bases). Per the germline V gene, CDR1 is GTSNPN and CDR2 is SVGIG (reference sequence). Trimming took off 3 bases at V and 5 bases at J, with 10 bases between the two ends. This CDR3 region has 12 residues. CDR3 in amino acids: CAWSGSGETQYF. Here the CDR3 DNA reads TGTGCCTGGAGCGGGAGTGGGGAGACCCAGTACTTC.

This rearrangement joins TRBV15 to TRBJ1-2, with a possible D match to TRBD1 (5 bases). Trimming took 6 bases from V and 6 from J, leaving 17 bases between them. The CDR3 is 14 amino acids. Germline-derived CDR1 and CDR2 are LNHNV and YYDKDF (reference sequence). CDR3 residues: CATRVRGVGDGYTF. The CDR3 nucleotides are TGTGCCACCAGGGTTAGAGGGGTCGGAGATGGCTACACCTTC. Based on the CDR3 plus reference TRBV15 and TRBJ1-2, the full variable domain is DAMVIQNPRYQVTQFGKPVTLSCSQTLNHNVMYWYQQKSSQAPKLLFHYYDKDFNNEADTPDNFQSRRPNTSFCFLDIRSPGLGDTAMYLCATRVRGVGDGYTFGSGTRLTVV.

This clone was observed a few times. This rearrangement joins TRBV4-2 to TRBJ1-3; D might be TRBD1 (6 bases). The CDR3 runs 16 residues. The germline V and J ends were trimmed by 5 bases and 8 bases, with 22 bases remaining between them. Per germline, CDR1 LGHNA and CDR2 YNFKEQ. The CDR3: CASSLETSGGGDTIYF. CDR3 nucleotides: TGTGCCAGCAGCTTAGAGACAAGCGGAGGGGGAGACACCATATATTTT.

This clone has a single count. The V and J genes are TRBV19 and TRBJ1-4; perhaps TRBD1 as D (6 bases). The CDR3 extends over 15 amino acids. V lost 6 bases and J lost 2, with 13 bases in between. The germline V gene encodes CDR1 LNHDA and CDR2 SQIVND (reference sequence). CDR3 loop: CASRRYRDTNEKLFF. In DNA form, the CDR3 reads TGTGCCAGTAGGAGGTACAGGGATACTAATGAAAAACTGTTTTTT.

The V gene is TRBV18, the J gene TRBJ2-5, with 8 bases lining up with TRBD2. The germline V gene has CDR1 KGHSH and CDR2 LQKENI. The CDR3 has 15 residues. V lost 2 bases, J lost 0 bases, and 2 bases stayed unmatched. The CDR3 region is CASSPAGGYQETQYF. In nucleotides, the CDR3 is TGTGCCAGCTCACCAGCGGGGGGATACCAAGAGACCCAGTACTTC.

This clone has a single count. The V and J genes are TRBV18 and TRBJ2-2, with TRBD2 matching 12 bases. Trimming removed 0 bases from V and 6 bases from J; junction bases left unmatched: 2. This CDR3 is built from 16 residues. Looked up from germline, CDR1 is KGHSH and CDR2 is LQKENI. The CDR3 spells CASSPPLAGGPGELFF. In nucleotides, the CDR3 is TGTGCCAGCTCACCACCTCTAGCGGGAGGGCCCGGGGAGCTGTTTTTT.

This chain uses TRBV14 with TRBJ1-2; weak D call: TRBD1 (5 bases). The CDR3 runs 12 residues. From germline, CDR1 is SGHDN and CDR2 FVKESK. V was trimmed by 4 bases and J by 12 bases, leaving 15 bases between them. For the CDR3, the DNA is TGTGCCAGCAGCCCCGGGACCAGTAGACACACCTTC. It encodes CASSPGTSRHTF.

This chain links TRBV5-5 with TRBJ2-7, with 10 bases lining up with TRBD1. The CDR3 totals 14 residues. Germline CDR1 is SGHKS and CDR2 is YYEKEE (reference sequence). The J segment lost 6 bases and the V segment lost 2 bases, leaving 5 bases of the junction unmatched. The CDR3 sequence: CASSFGTGASEQYF. CDR3 sequence (DNA): TGTGCCAGCAGCTTCGGGACAGGGGCGTCCGAGCAGTACTTC.

The table lists this clone with a count of one. This rearrangement joins TRBV6-6 to TRBJ1-1; no clear D gene. V was shortened by 2 bases and J by 5 bases, with 12 bases between the two germline ends. The germline gives CDR1 MNHNY, CDR2 SVGAGI (reference sequence). CDR3 length: 14 residues. As DNA, the CDR3 is TGTGCCAGCAGTTACCGAGGGAGGGAGACTGAAGCTTTCTTT. Its translation: CASSYRGRETEAFF.

The CDR3 DNA sequence: TGTGCCAGCTCAGGGGACAGGGGCGACCACTATGGCTACACCTTC. Amino acids: CASSGDRGDHYGYTF. The chain links TRBV18 to TRBJ1-2, with 10 bases aligning to TRBD1. CDR1 is KGHSH and CDR2 is LQKENI in the germline V gene. The CDR3 has 15 amino acids. Trimming removed 5 bases from V and 3 bases from J; junction bases left unmatched: 6.

The chain carries TRBV5-1 and TRBJ1-4; no firm D call. The CDR3 covers 16 residues. Trimming took 0 bases from V and 0 from J, leaving 9 bases between them. Germline CDR1 is SGHRS and CDR2 is YFSETQ. CDR3 loop: CASSLGVWATNEKLFF. The CDR3 region has the DNA TGCGCCAGCAGCTTGGGAGTCTGGGCAACTAATGAAAAACTGTTTTTT.

V and J are TRBV14 and TRBJ2-3, with D hard to call. This CDR3 is 15 amino acids long. Germline assignment: CDR1 SGHDN and CDR2 FVKESK. The V and J ends lost 0 bases and 4 bases respectively, with 11 bases between them. CDR3 sequence reads: CASSQDVQVPDTQYF. The CDR3 DNA is TGTGCCAGCAGCCAAGACGTCCAGGTACCAGATACGCAGTATTTT.

The chain combines TRBV18 with TRBJ2-4, with D maybe TRBD1 (5 bases). V dropped 0 bases and J dropped 0 bases, with 9 bases sitting between them. Germline assignment: CDR1 KGHSH and CDR2 LQKENI. This CDR3 spans 16 amino acids. CDR3 DNA: TGTGCCAGCTCACCACCGGGGCACCTAGCCAAAAACATTCAGTACTTC. Its translation is CASSPPGHLAKNIQYF.

This clone was counted only a few times. The rearrangement links TRBV18 to TRBJ2-7, with unresolved D. The V gene's germline CDR1 is KGHSH and CDR2 LQKENI. Trimming took 0 bases from V and 2 from J, leaving 8 bases between them. The CDR3 totals 14 residues. The CDR3 nucleotides are TGTGCCAGCTCACCACCGGGGTCAACCTACGAGCAGTACTTC. Protein sequence: CASSPPGSTYEQYF.

The chain combines TRBV9 with TRBJ2-1, with D hard to call. The germline V gene has CDR1 SGDLS and CDR2 YYNGEE. The CDR3 contains 12 residues. Trimming removed 1 base from V and 5 bases from J, with 4 bases in between. CDR3 loop: CASSVLNNEQFF. In nucleotides, the CDR3 is TGTGCCAGCAGCGTACTAAACAATGAGCAGTTCTTC.

The V gene is TRBV10-3, the J gene TRBJ2-4; D not certain. Per germline, CDR1 ENHRY and CDR2 SYGVKD. This CDR3 has 11 residues. V dropped 2 bases and J dropped 6 bases, with 2 bases sitting between them. As DNA, the CDR3 is TGTGCCATCAGTGAGGGAAACATTCAGTACTTC. Its protein is CAISEGNIQYF.

The V call is TRBV18, the J call TRBJ2-3; 12 nucleotides match TRBD1. Germline V CDR1 and CDR2: KGHSH, LQKENI. The trim removed 2 bases at V and 3 bases at J, leaving 6 bases unmatched. The CDR3 covers 17 residues. CDR3 residues: CASSPRGTGGRTDTQYF. CDR3 in DNA: TGTGCCAGCTCACCAAGAGGGACAGGGGGCCGGACAGATACGCAGTATTTT.

The V and J genes are TRBV18 and TRBJ2-7; D not certain. This CDR3 comprises 13 residues. With 0 bases removed from V and 3 bases from J, the gap between germline ends came to 6 bases. CDR1 and CDR2 from the germline V gene are KGHSH and LQKENI. The CDR3 DNA is TGTGCCAGCTCACCACCGGCTGACTACGAGCAGTACTTC. Amino acids: CASSPPADYEQYF.

The chain recombines TRBV5-8 with TRBJ1-2, with TRBD1 matching over 8 bases. The V and J ends lost 4 bases and 4 bases, in that order; junction bases with no gene match: 9. Germline V CDR1 and CDR2: SGHTS, YDEGEE. There are 15 residues in the CDR3. CDR3 sequence: CASSATTGELYGYTF. The CDR3 DNA sequence: TGTGCCAGCAGCGCGACGACAGGGGAACTCTATGGCTACACCTTC. The full variable domain, in which reference TRBV5-8 and TRBJ1-2 provide the parts outside the CDR3, is EAGVTQSPTHLIKTRGQQATLRCSPISGHTSVYWYQQALGLGLQFLLWYDEGEERNRGNFPPRFSGRQFPNYSSELNVNALELEDSALYLCASSATTGELYGYTFGSGTRLTVV.

The chain recombines TRBV6-5 with TRBJ1-1, with D maybe TRBD1 (5 bases). Germline CDR1 reads MNHEY; CDR2 reads SVGAGI. Trimming left V 6 bases short and J 1 base short, with 12 bases between. The CDR3 consists of 14 residues. CDR3 bases: TGTGCCAGCAGCGACGGGGGTGGGAACACTGAAGCTTTCTTT. Amino acids: CASSDGGGNTEAFF.